These 5 T cell receptor beta chains share one sample of origin, sequenced in a study of blood T cell repertoires in COVID-19. Sequencing used immunoSEQ multiplex PCR; TCRdb keeps in-frame clones, though not all of them. The data hold about 50,000 clones, with less than 85% observed a single time. The sequenced sample was peripheral blood. The source is a man between 65 and 80 years old with active COVID-19.

This rearrangement joins TRBV5-1 to TRBJ1-3; D perhaps matches TRBD1 (6 bases). This CDR3 has 19 residues. Germline V CDR1 and CDR2: SGHRS, YFSETQ. V lost 1 base and J lost 6, with 26 bases in between. The CDR3 here is CASSLNPGQGLSLENTIYF. CDR3 in DNA: TGCGCCAGCAGCTTGAACCCGGGACAAGGCCTTTCTCTTGAAAACACCATATATTTT.

The rearrangement links TRBV7-9 to TRBJ1-2; D not resolved. Trimming took off 5 bases at V and 8 bases at J, with 15 bases between the two ends. CDR1 SEHNR and CDR2 FQNEAQ come from the germline V gene (reference sequence). The CDR3 consists of 13 residues. The CDR3 protein is CASSAYKGEGYTF. The CDR3 DNA follows: TGTGCCAGCAGCGCATACAAGGGAGAAGGCTACACCTTC.

This clone has only a few counts. This sequence joins TRBV7-2 and TRBJ2-1; weak D call: TRBD2 (6 bases). CDR3 length equals 16 residues. From germline, CDR1 is SGHTA and CDR2 FQGNSA. The V end was cut by 5 bases, the J end by 5 bases, with 19 bases between. The CDR3 DNA is TGTGCCAGCAGCCCACAAGGAGGGAGGAGGAACAATGAGCAGTTCTTC. The encoded protein is CASSPQGGRRNNEQFF.

This chain links TRBV2 with TRBJ1-1, with a weak D call TRBD1 (6 bases). V was pared by 3 bases and J by 5 bases, with 19 bases between. CDR1 is SNHLY and CDR2 is FYNNEI in the germline V gene. The CDR3 length is 16 residues. Here the CDR3 reads CASSDVTGRRNTEAFF. DNA for the CDR3: TGTGCCAGCAGTGACGTCACAGGGAGACGGAATACTGAAGCTTTCTTT.

V usage is TRBV28 and J usage is TRBJ1-4, with 12 bases matching TRBD1. CDR3 length equals 17 residues. Germline values: CDR1 MDHEN, CDR2 SYDVKM. The V segment lost 6 bases and the J segment 7 bases; nucleotides outside the gene matches: 12. The CDR3 sequence: CASSRPGTGGEREKLFF. The CDR3 DNA sequence: TGTGCCAGCAGCCGTCCCGGGACAGGGGGCGAACGTGAAAAACTGTTTTTT. The full variable domain, completed using reference TRBV28 and TRBJ1-4, is DVKVTQSSRYLVKRTGEKVFLECVQDMDHENMFWYRQDPGLGLRLIYFSYDVKMKEKGDIPEGYSVSREKKERFSLILESASTNQTSMYLCASSRPGTGGEREKLFFGSGTQLSVL.